Following are 14 T cell receptor beta chains from one sample sequenced in a study of T cells in localized non-small cell lung cancer. Some clones are missing from TCRdb's copy, which holds only in-frame ones; the method was immunoSEQ multiplex PCR. The sample lists 1,200 or so clones, less than 25% occurring once. The sequencing here drew on normal lung tissue next to the tumor, taken before any cancer treatment. The receptors come from a male donor at least 60 years old with stage III lung adenocarcinoma.

This chain links TRBV5-1 with TRBJ1-1; D possibly corresponds to TRBD1 (6 bases). The germline gives CDR1 SGHRS, CDR2 YFSETQ. V lost 1 base and J 1 base, leaving 14 bases between the germline ends. The CDR3 covers 16 residues. CDR3 region: CASSLSNVGQNTEAFF. As DNA, the CDR3 is TGCGCCAGCAGCTTGAGTAATGTGGGACAGAACACTGAAGCTTTCTTT.

This clone has more than one count but fewer than ten. This rearrangement joins TRBV11-3 to TRBJ2-1; the D gene could be TRBD1 or TRBD2 (5 bases each). CDR1 and CDR2 from the germline V gene are SGHNT and YENEEA. The length of the CDR3 is 15 residues. With 7 bases removed from V and 1 base from J, the gap between germline ends came to 14 bases. DNA for the CDR3: TGTGCCAGCACCAAGGGACGGGAATCCTACAATGAGCAGTTCTTC. Translated, it gives CASTKGRESYNEQFF.

This rearrangement joins TRBV6-8 to TRBJ2-7; 10 bases are a match to TRBD1. CDR1 and CDR2 (germline): MNHGY, SAAAGT. Trimming took 6 bases from V and 1 from J; bases not matched to a gene: 3. CDR3 size: 14 residues. The CDR3 sequence is CASSPGQGSYEQYF. The CDR3 DNA reads as TGTGCCAGCAGCCCGGGACAGGGGTCCTACGAGCAGTACTTC.

This sequence joins TRBV5-1 and TRBJ2-3; TRBD2 aligns across 9 bases. Losses at the gene ends were 6 bases for V and 5 bases for J; bases not matched to a gene: 7. CDR3 length equals 14 residues. CDR1 is SGHRS and CDR2 is YFSETQ in the germline V gene. The CDR3 here is CASTPGRGGDTQYF. CDR3 DNA sequence: TGCGCCAGCACCCCAGGGCGGGGGGGAGATACGCAGTATTTT. Full variable domain (missing parts from reference TRBV5-1 and TRBJ2-3): KAGVTQTPRYLIKTRGQQVTLSCSPISGHRSVSWYQQTPGQGLQFLFEYFSETQRNKGNFPGRFSGRQFSNSRSEMNVSTLELGDSALYLCASTPGRGGDTQYFGPGTRLTVL.

The CDR3 nucleotides read TGTGCCTGGACAAACTTTCCGCGGACTAGCGGGAGGGCTGCCTACGAGCAGTACTTC. It translates to CAWTNFPRTSGRAAYEQYF. The V call is TRBV30, the J call TRBJ2-7; TRBD2 aligns across 15 bases. Germline V gives CDR1 GTSNPN, CDR2 SVGIG (reference sequence). The V and J ends lost 4 bases and 2 bases, in that order; junction bases with no gene match: 15. CDR3 size: 19 residues.

The chain employs TRBV11-3 and TRBJ2-5, with 8 bases that match TRBD2. With V trimmed by 0 bases and J by 7 bases, 4 bases remained unmatched. The CDR3 totals 14 residues. Germline CDR1 SGHNT, CDR2 YENEEA. The CDR3 DNA reads TGTGCCAGCAGCTTAGATCTAACTAGCGGGACCCAGTACTTC. This codes for CASSLDLTSGTQYF.

The rearrangement joins TRBV28 to TRBJ1-1; no reliable D call. CDR3 length: 17 residues. V lost 0 bases, J lost 1 base, and 15 bases lay in between. Germline lookup yields CDR1 MDHEN and CDR2 SYDVKM. CDR3 bases: TGTGCCAGCAGTTTATGGGTGGTCACGGACCAGAACACTGAAGCTTTCTTT. The encoded protein is CASSLWVVTDQNTEAFF.

This clone was detected a few times. The chain carries TRBV6-8 and TRBJ2-7; 7 nucleotides match TRBD2. V lost 6 bases to trimming and J lost 5 bases; unmatched junction nucleotides: 7. Germline CDR1 MNHGY, CDR2 SAAAGT. The CDR3 extends over 13 amino acids. CDR3 sequence (DNA): TGTGCCAGCAGGAGGGAGGGAGCCCACGAGCAGTACTTC. It is translated as CASRREGAHEQYF.

This clone was seen a handful of times. Its ends do not fully match the called genes, so a read error is possible. This chain joins TRBV6-8 and TRBJ2-7; 13 nucleotides match TRBD2. The CDR3 length is 17 residues. Germline V CDR1 and CDR2: MNHGY, SAAAGT. The CDR3 spells CAISGGLAGANPYEQYF. The DNA for the CDR3 is TGTGCCATCAGTGGTGGACTAGCGGGGGCTAATCCCTACGAGCAGTACTTC.

This clone was counted a single time. The CDR3 sequence is CATSGDRGIGQPQHF. The CDR3 DNA follows: TGTGCCACCAGCGGGGACAGGGGGATAGGTCAGCCCCAGCATTTT. The V call is TRBV15, the J call TRBJ1-5; the match to TRBD1 covers 11 bases. The CDR3 sequence is 15 residues long. Per germline, CDR1 LNHNV and CDR2 YYDKDF (reference sequence). Unmatched junction bases numbered 6, after V lost 5 bases and J lost 6 bases.

This clone is judged medium-sized. The rearrangement joins TRBV11-3 to TRBJ1-1; TRBD1 might be the D (5 bases). Trimming pared 3 bases from V and 4 bases from J, leaving 12 bases between. The V gene's germline CDR1 is SGHNT and CDR2 YENEEA. This CDR3 contains 14 residues. In DNA, the CDR3 is TGTGCCAGCAGCTTGAGGGGTGGGGCCACTGAAGCTTTCTTT. Translated: CASSLRGGATEAFF.

The chain combines TRBV18 with TRBJ2-6; D is ambiguous. The V and J ends lost 4 bases and 4 bases respectively, with 11 bases between them. Germline V CDR1 and CDR2: KGHSH, LQKENI. The CDR3 runs 15 residues. The CDR3 region is CASSQTSRGANVLTF. The CDR3 DNA is TGTGCCAGCTCACAGACCTCAAGAGGGGCCAACGTCCTGACTTTC. Based on the CDR3 plus reference TRBV18 and TRBJ2-6, the full variable domain is NAGVMQNPRHLVRRRGQEARLRCSPMKGHSHVYWYRQLPEEGLKFMVYLQKENIIDESGMPKERFSAEFPKEGPSILRIQQVVRGDSAAYFCASSQTSRGANVLTFGAGSRLTVL.

This clone has more than one count but fewer than ten. The CDR3 DNA is TGTGCCAGCAGTTTAGCGGGAGGCCCTCTGACTGGCTTTGAGCAGTTCTTC. Its protein product is CASSLAGGPLTGFEQFF. The chain carries TRBV6-8 and TRBJ2-1, with 10 bases matching TRBD2. The CDR3 has 17 residues. Germline values: CDR1 MNHGY, CDR2 SAAAGT. V shed 4 bases, J shed 9 bases, and the junction held 15 bases outside the gene matches.

The chain has TRBV30 and TRBJ2-3; no clear D. The germline V gene has CDR1 GTSNPN and CDR2 SVGIG (reference sequence). The CDR3 totals 12 residues. Between the trimmed V and J ends, which lost 1 base and 1 base, there was a span of 3 bases. CDR3 loop: CAWSGGTDTQYF. In nucleotides, the CDR3 is TGTGCCTGGAGTGGGGGCACAGATACGCAGTATTTT.